This entry lists 21 T cell receptor beta chains sequenced from one sample in a study of OX40 agonist ivuxolimab in advanced cancers. The library was obtained by the immunoSEQ multiplex PCR assay. The source is immuneACCESS, and TCRdb retained only in-frame sequences with V and J called. Part of the clones is not carried over; for the studies checked, unresolved V genes explain less than half of this, and the remainder is unexplained. The table for this sample lists 60,000 to 100,000 clones; about nine tenths of them were counted only once. The ten largest clones add up to 0.2% to 0.3% of the sample. The specimen comprised CD4+ or CD8+ T cells sorted from blood, sampled in a trial of the OX40 agonist ivuxolimab. These receptors all stem from an adult with an advanced solid tumor such as melanoma, head and neck, liver or kidney cancer.

The genes are TRBV2 and TRBJ2-1, with 11 positions matching TRBD2. The ends lost 4 bases at V and 7 bases at J; junction bases unmatched: 6. The CDR3 spans 15 residues. Germline V lookup: CDR1 SNHLY, CDR2 FYNNEI. The CDR3 coding sequence is TGTGCCAGCAGTGTTGTTGCTAGCGGGAGGAATGAGCAGTTCTTC. Its protein product is CASSVVASGRNEQFF.

The V call is TRBV5-1, the J call TRBJ2-1; 7 bases line up with TRBD1. Unmatched junction bases numbered 3, after V lost 4 bases and J lost 2 bases. Germline V lookup: CDR1 SGHRS, CDR2 YFSETQ. This CDR3 has 14 amino acids. This CDR3 is CASSIGTAYNEQFF. DNA of the CDR3: TGCGCCAGCAGCATTGGGACAGCCTACAATGAGCAGTTCTTC.

V is TRBV19 and J is TRBJ2-7, with D perhaps given as TRBD1 or TRBD2 (5 bases each). Trimming took 5 bases from V and 0 from J, leaving 11 bases between them. This CDR3 is 14 amino acids long. Germline loops: CDR1 LNHDA, CDR2 SQIVND (reference sequence). CDR3 nucleotide sequence: TGTGCCAGTAGTTCGCCGGGGCACTCCTACGAGCAGTACTTC. The encoded protein is CASSSPGHSYEQYF.

The chain links TRBV5-1 to TRBJ2-1; 8 bases match TRBD2. The CDR3 contains 16 residues. Per the germline V gene, CDR1 is SGHRS and CDR2 is YFSETQ. V lost 4 bases and J lost 4; bases outside the gene matches: 10. This CDR3 is CASSITSGGAYNEQFF. The CDR3 DNA is TGCGCCAGCAGCATCACTAGCGGAGGCGCATACAATGAGCAGTTCTTC.

The chain joins TRBV5-4 to TRBJ2-1; TRBD2 aligns across 12 bases. There are 20 residues in the CDR3. Germline V gene lookup returns CDR1 SGHNT and CDR2 YYREEE (reference sequence). Trimming at V came to 1 base and at J to 1 base, leaving 12 bases not matched to a gene. The CDR3 coding sequence is TGTGCCAGCAGCTTGAATCCGACTCCCGGACTAGCGGGATCCTACAATGAGCAGTTCTTC. This sequence encodes CASSLNPTPGLAGSYNEQFF.

This chain joins TRBV5-4 and TRBJ2-1; 12 nucleotides line up with TRBD2. This CDR3 is built from 17 residues. Germline assignment: CDR1 SGHNT and CDR2 YYREEE (reference sequence). Trimming took 4 bases from V and 1 from J; bases not matched to a gene: 6. The CDR3 DNA is TGTGCCAGCAGCCCAGGACTAGCGGGACTGTCCTACAATGAGCAGTTCTTC. It codes for CASSPGLAGLSYNEQFF.

This clone was picked up one time. J is TRBJ2-1 and V is TRBV4-2, with TRBD2 matching 11 bases. The V gene end was trimmed by 0 bases and the J gene end by 1 base; junction bases not matched to a gene: 5. This CDR3 comprises 18 residues. The germline V gene encodes CDR1 LGHNA and CDR2 YNFKEQ. The CDR3, as DNA: TGTGCCAGCAGCCAAGATAATAGCGGGAGGGGGTCCTACAATGAGCAGTTCTTC. Translating gives CASSQDNSGRGSYNEQFF.

The chain recombines TRBV5-1 with TRBJ2-3, with D possibly being TRBD1 (5 bases). The CDR3 has 15 amino acids. Germline-derived CDR1 and CDR2 are SGHRS and YFSETQ. Trimming took off 2 bases at V and 4 bases at J, with 14 bases between the two ends. CDR3 in DNA: TGCGCCAGCAGCTTACCGACAGCTAATTCAGATACGCAGTATTTT. It codes for CASSLPTANSDTQYF.

With regard to this clone: A read error may produce the germline difference seen at one junction end. V gene TRBV7-9 combines with J gene TRBJ2-5, with 10 bases aligning to TRBD2. This CDR3 has 16 amino acids. Germline V gives CDR1 SEHNR, CDR2 FQNEAQ (reference sequence). CDR3 loop: CASSQGRAGGQEPQYF. In DNA form, the CDR3 reads TGTGCCAGCAGTCAGGGGCGAGCGGGAGGGCAAGAGCCCCAGTACTTC. The full variable domain, in which reference TRBV7-9 and TRBJ2-5 provide the parts outside the CDR3, is DTGVSQNPRHKITKRGQNVTFRCDPISEHNRLYWYRQTLGQGPEFLTYFQNEAQLEKSRLLSDRFSAERPKGSFSTLEIQRTEQGDSAMYLCASSQGRAGGQEPQYFGPGTRLLVL.

The chain links TRBV10-3 to TRBJ2-7; D is perhaps TRBD1 (6 bases). Germline CDR1 and CDR2: ENHRY and SYGVKD. The CDR3 contains 11 residues. The V gene lost 9 bases and the J gene lost 2 bases, with 8 bases spanning the gap. The CDR3 region is CAIGQTYEQYF. The DNA of the CDR3 is TGTGCCATTGGACAGACCTACGAGCAGTACTTC.

This chain joins TRBV27 and TRBJ2-3, with 9 positions matching TRBD2. The CDR3 consists of 18 residues. V trimming: 3 bases; J trimming: 2 bases; junction bases outside the gene matches: 12. Germline V gives CDR1 MNHEY, CDR2 SMNVEV (reference sequence). CDR3 protein: CASSFASRLAASTDTQYF. CDR3 nucleotide sequence: TGTGCCAGCAGTTTTGCGTCGAGACTAGCGGCATCCACAGATACGCAGTATTTT.

This rearrangement joins TRBV6-1 to TRBJ2-3, with D possibly matching TRBD1 (6 bases). Germline CDR1 reads MNHNS; CDR2 reads SASEGT. V lost 5 bases, J lost 1 base, and 10 bases lay in between. The CDR3 extends over 14 amino acids. The DNA of the CDR3 is TGTGCCAGCAGTAGGGGACAAGGCACAGATACGCAGTATTTT. It yields the protein CASSRGQGTDTQYF.

J is TRBJ1-1 and V is TRBV5-1; a possible D gene is TRBD1 (6 bases). Per the germline V gene, CDR1 is SGHRS and CDR2 is YFSETQ. V was trimmed by 3 bases and J by 1 base, leaving 13 bases between them. The length of the CDR3 is 15 residues. The DNA for the CDR3 is TGCGCCAGCAGCTCGACGGGACACCCGAACACTGAAGCTTTCTTT. It codes for CASSSTGHPNTEAFF. Complete variable domain (other parts from reference TRBV5-1 and TRBJ1-1): KAGVTQTPRYLIKTRGQQVTLSCSPISGHRSVSWYQQTPGQGLQFLFEYFSETQRNKGNFPGRFSGRQFSNSRSEMNVSTLELGDSALYLCASSSTGHPNTEAFFGQGTRLTVV.

This clone was observed once. This CDR3 reads CASSILGSADSPLHF. Written as DNA, the CDR3 is TGTGCCAGTAGTATTTTGGGGAGCGCGGATTCACCCCTCCACTTT. V and J are TRBV19 and TRBJ1-6; no firm D call. The CDR3 contains 15 residues. Trimming shortened V by 3 bases and J by 8 bases, and 14 bases separated the two germline ends. CDR1 LNHDA and CDR2 SQIVND come from the germline V gene (reference sequence).

The chain carries TRBV6-1 and TRBJ2-3, with 7 bases that match TRBD1. Losses at the gene ends were 11 bases for V and 2 bases for J; bases not matched to a gene: 10. The CDR3 is 14 amino acids. Germline V gene lookup returns CDR1 MNHNS and CDR2 SASEGT. The CDR3 nucleotides are TGTGCCGGGGCCCGGGACAGTGCCACAGATACGCAGTATTTT. It specifies CAGARDSATDTQYF.

This chain joins TRBV5-5 and TRBJ1-2, with 9 positions matching TRBD1. The CDR3 extends over 13 amino acids. The V and J ends lost 4 bases and 4 bases, in that order; junction bases with no gene match: 2. Germline V gene lookup returns CDR1 SGHKS and CDR2 YYEKEE (reference sequence). CDR3 in DNA: TGTGCCAGCAGCGAACAGGGGGCCTATGGCTACACCTTC. Translated, it gives CASSEQGAYGYTF.

This CDR3 is CASSKGQGVYEQYF. CDR3 DNA: TGTGCCAGCAGCAAGGGACAGGGGGTCTACGAGCAGTACTTC. The V gene is TRBV21-1, the J gene TRBJ2-7; TRBD1, the table's D call, was not compared with the DNA. TRBV21-1 is recorded as a pseudogene. This CDR3 is 14 amino acids long.

The chain links TRBV5-1 to TRBJ2-7; a possible D gene is TRBD1 (6 bases). V was clipped by 0 bases and J by 1 base, with 11 bases between them. The CDR3 runs to 15 residues. CDR1 and CDR2 from the germline V gene are SGHRS and YFSETQ. The CDR3, as DNA: TGCGCCAGCAGCTTGGAAGGGACAAGTTCCTACGAGCAGTACTTC. Translated: CASSLEGTSSYEQYF.

This chain joins TRBV5-1 and TRBJ1-1; 7 bases map to TRBD1. There are 14 residues in the CDR3. Germline V CDR1 and CDR2: SGHRS, YFSETQ. The trim removed 4 bases at V and 1 base at J, leaving 4 bases unmatched. CDR3 bases: TGCGCCAGCAGCATAGGACAGGCGAACACTGAAGCTTTCTTT. Translated, it gives CASSIGQANTEAFF.

The rearrangement links TRBV5-1 to TRBJ1-1; no firm D call. V shed 2 bases and J shed 0 bases, with 8 bases lying between them. Germline V CDR1 and CDR2: SGHRS, YFSETQ. The CDR3 is made up of 14 amino acids. The CDR3 bases are TGCGCCAGCAGCTTCGGCAGCCTGAACACTGAAGCTTTCTTT. Translation: CASSFGSLNTEAFF. Full variable domain (missing parts from reference TRBV5-1 and TRBJ1-1): KAGVTQTPRYLIKTRGQQVTLSCSPISGHRSVSWYQQTPGQGLQFLFEYFSETQRNKGNFPGRFSGRQFSNSRSEMNVSTLELGDSALYLCASSFGSLNTEAFFGQGTRLTVV.

The gene calls are TRBV6-9 and TRBJ1-1; D not resolved. The germline V gene has CDR1 MNHGY and CDR2 SVAAGI. This CDR3 is built from 14 residues. V lost 4 bases and J 2 bases, leaving 11 bases between the germline ends. The CDR3 DNA reads as TGTGCCAGCAGTTCACCTTCGGGTAACACTGAAGCTTTCTTT. Residues: CASSSPSGNTEAFF.